Below, 16 T cell receptor beta chains from the same sample are listed, as sequenced in a study of type 1 regulatory T cells. The antigens for these receptors are not known. A single record per CDR3 protein comes from TCRdb applying MiXCR to the reads. Here the sample spans 20,000 to 25,000 distinct CDR3 sequences, over 60% being singletons. Sample: cultured T cells, either the whole culture or a sorted T cell fraction (not recorded which). Subset of the sample: Tr1-enriched cell product generated in vitro against host alloantigens. All receptors derive from a human donor in good health.

The chain carries TRBV5-1 and TRBJ2-3, with D perhaps TRBD1 or TRBD2 (5 bases each). Germline CDR1 is SGHRS and CDR2 is YFSETQ. Trimming left V 4 bases short and J 4 bases short, with 22 bases between. This CDR3 has 17 amino acids. CDR3 coding DNA: TGCGCCAGCAGCACTGACCTGGGACCCCTCAGGGCAGATACGCAGTATTTT. Its protein is CASSTDLGPLRADTQYF.

The J gene is TRBJ2-1, the V gene TRBV12-3 or TRBV12-4; TRBD1 is a possible D gene (5 bases). This CDR3 spans 16 amino acids. With 7 bases removed from V and 5 bases from J, the gap between germline ends came to 21 bases. This chain's CDR3 is CASKALRILGHNEQFF. The CDR3 DNA sequence: TGTGCCAGCAAGGCCCTTCGAATCCTGGGGCACAATGAGCAGTTCTTC.

Concerning this clonotype itself: One junction end disagrees with the germline gene, perhaps due to a read error. The chain joins TRBV7-7 to TRBJ2-2; 8 bases agree with TRBD2. The CDR3 is 16 amino acids. Germline assignment: CDR1 SSHAT and CDR2 FNYEAQ (reference sequence). CDR3 DNA: TGTGCTAGCAGCTTAGTAAGCGGGGGATCTGGCGGGGAGCTGTTTTTT. Its protein is CASSLVSGGSGGELFF. Filled out from reference TRBV7-7 and TRBJ2-2, the complete variable domain reads GAGVSQSPRYKVTKRGQDVTLRCDPISSHATLYWYQQALGQGPEFLTYFNYEAQPDKSGLPSDRFSAERPEGSISTLTIQRTEQRDSAMYRCASSLVSGGSGGELFFGEGSRLTVL.

V gene TRBV29-1 combines with J gene TRBJ2-3; D is unclear. This CDR3 spans 14 amino acids. The germline gives CDR1 SQVTM, CDR2 ANQGSEA. V was shortened by 6 bases and J by 0 bases, with 13 bases between the two germline ends. The CDR3, as DNA: TGCAGCGTGGACGGATTAACTAGCACAGATACGCAGTATTTT. Translated: CSVDGLTSTDTQYF.

In DNA, the CDR3 is TGTGCCAGCAGCCCAGGAGGCTTAGAGGGTCAGCCCCAGCATTTT. Translated, it gives CASSPGGLEGQPQHF. The J gene is TRBJ1-5, the V gene TRBV3-1; the D is unclear. Germline CDR1 LGHDT, CDR2 YNNKEL (reference sequence). This CDR3 is 15 amino acids long. The V gene lost 4 bases and the J gene lost 6 bases, with 16 bases spanning the gap.

This clonotype was seen a few times. The rearrangement links TRBV7-9 to TRBJ1-1; 10 bases agree with TRBD1. The CDR3 runs to 14 residues. The V segment lost 4 bases and the J segment 11 bases; nucleotides outside the gene matches: 10. Germline loops: CDR1 SEHNR, CDR2 FQNEAQ (reference sequence). The CDR3 here is CASSSDRGDHQAFF. In DNA, the CDR3 is TGTGCCAGCAGCTCGGACAGGGGGGACCACCAGGCTTTCTTT.

The V call is TRBV7-2, the J call TRBJ2-5; a weak D match, TRBD1 (6 bases). CDR3 size: 16 residues. Germline-derived CDR1 and CDR2 are SGHTA and FQGNSA. The V gene lost 1 base and the J gene lost 1 base, with 13 bases spanning the gap. The CDR3 here is CASSLGLWGLQETQYF. CDR3 sequence (DNA): TGTGCCAGCAGCTTAGGTCTCTGGGGGCTCCAAGAGACCCAGTACTTC.

The chain is built from TRBV6-2 or TRBV6-3 and TRBJ2-2, with a possible D match to TRBD1 (6 bases). Trimming cost V 0 bases and J 15 bases, with 20 bases left between them. The CDR3 runs to 15 residues. CDR1 and CDR2 (germline): MNHEY, SVGEGT. The chain's CDR3 is CASSYSNAQTRGLFF. In nucleotides, the CDR3 is TGTGCCAGCAGTTACTCGAACGCTCAGACAAGGGGGTTGTTTTTT.

This clonotype was detected only a few times. The genes are TRBV5-1 and TRBJ2-2; 10 bases map to TRBD1. J gave up 7 bases and V 3 bases, and 6 bases lay outside the gene matches. There are 15 residues in the CDR3. Germline CDR1 and CDR2: SGHRS and YFSETQ. CDR3 nucleotides: TGCGCCAGCAGCTCGGGACAGGGGCTCGTCGGGGAGCTGTTTTTT. Its translation is CASSSGQGLVGELFF.

J is TRBJ2-7 and V is TRBV27; a weak D match, TRBD1 (6 bases). The germline V gene has CDR1 MNHEY and CDR2 SMNVEV (reference sequence). V lost 7 bases and J lost 1, with 11 bases in between. The CDR3 is 13 residues long. DNA of the CDR3: TGTGCCAGCAAACGACAGGTTTCCTACGAGCAGTACTTC. It codes for CASKRQVSYEQYF.

The chain links TRBV7-2 to TRBJ1-2; 7 positions agree with TRBD1. From germline, CDR1 is SGHTA and CDR2 FQGNSA. Trimming removed 4 bases from V and 7 bases from J; junction bases left unmatched: 9. CDR3 length: 14 residues. CDR3 in amino acids: CASSYRQGWGGYTF. The CDR3 DNA sequence: TGTGCCAGCAGCTATCGACAGGGTTGGGGTGGCTACACCTTC.

This chain joins TRBV2 and TRBJ1-5, with TRBD1 matching over 7 bases. This CDR3 comprises 14 residues. V trimming: 4 bases; J trimming: 7 bases; junction bases outside the gene matches: 7. CDR1 and CDR2 from the germline V gene are SNHLY and FYNNEI. CDR3 in amino acids: CASSVQGGGQPQHF. The CDR3 DNA sequence: TGTGCCAGCAGTGTTCAGGGGGGTGGGCAGCCCCAGCATTTT.

V and J are TRBV5-1 and TRBJ1-1; 7 nucleotides align to TRBD1. Unmatched junction bases numbered 11, after V lost 4 bases and J lost 5 bases. This CDR3 has 15 amino acids. Looked up from germline, CDR1 is SGHRS and CDR2 is YFSETQ. The CDR3 nucleotides are TGCGCCAGCAGCCGGAACACAGGGGCATTGACTGAAGCTTTCTTT. This encodes CASSRNTGALTEAFF.

As for this clonotype: The junction differs from germline at one of its ends, possibly a read error. The gene calls are TRBV3-1 and TRBJ1-3, with 10 bases fitting TRBD1. This CDR3 is 16 amino acids long. Germline loops: CDR1 LGHDT, CDR2 YNNKEL (reference sequence). CDR3: CASSQGQGAPGNTIFF. CDR3 DNA sequence: TGTGCCAGCAGCCAAGGACAGGGGGCACCGGGAAACACCATATTTTTT.

J is TRBJ2-5 and V is TRBV5-4; D gene ambiguous. The CDR3 length is 13 residues. V gave up 4 bases and J gave up 4 bases, with 11 bases separating them. Germline CDR1 is SGHNT and CDR2 is YYREEE (reference sequence). The CDR3 DNA reads as TGTGCCAGCAGCGGAGCCGTAGCAGAGACCCAGTACTTC. Its protein is CASSGAVAETQYF.

The V and J genes are TRBV15 and TRBJ1-2; 7 bases line up with TRBD1. Trimming removed 0 bases from V and 9 bases from J; junction bases left unmatched: 10. Germline V gene data show CDR1 as LNHNV and CDR2 as YYDKDF (reference sequence). The CDR3 loop spans 15 amino acids. The CDR3: CATSREGRQGGSYTF. The DNA for the CDR3 is TGTGCCACCAGCAGAGAAGGTCGACAGGGCGGGAGCTACACCTTC.